The 31 T cell receptor beta chains below all came from one sample that was sequenced in a study of blood T cell repertoires in COVID-19. Some clones are missing from TCRdb's copy, which holds only in-frame ones; the method was immunoSEQ multiplex PCR. This sample has 200,000 to 250,000 clones; about 90% occur once, and the top ten carry 1.2%. The sequenced material came from peripheral blood. The receptors here all came from a man aged 25-45 years with acute or convalescent COVID-19.

For the CDR3, the DNA is TGTGCCAGCAGTTTAATCGGTAACACTGAAGCTTTCTTT. Protein: CASSLIGNTEAFF. This rearrangement joins TRBV12-3 or TRBV12-4 to TRBJ1-1; D ambiguous. V was trimmed by 2 bases and J by 2 bases, leaving 6 bases between them. This CDR3 comprises 13 residues.

Details on this clone: It is unclear where the CDR3 begins or ends on the DNA, so no DNA is shown, and the CDR3 is as TCRdb lists it. The chain is built from TRBV27 and TRBJ2-7; no check of the table's D call, TRBD2, against the DNA was made. Germline CDR1 and CDR2: MNHEY and SMNVEV (reference sequence). Ends included, the CDR3 has 15 residues. CDR3 loop: CASSPYYEQYFGEYF.

The chain couples TRBV7-3 to TRBJ2-5, with unresolved D. V was trimmed by 2 bases and J by 9 bases, leaving 13 bases between them. This CDR3 has 13 amino acids. CDR1 is SGHTA, CDR2 FQGTGA, per germline. In nucleotides, the CDR3 is TGTGCCAGCAGCTTAGGAGCTGCCGGTCCCCAGTACTTC. Translation: CASSLGAAGPQYF.

The J gene is TRBJ2-7, the V gene TRBV27, with D possibly being TRBD2 (6 bases). The CDR3 sequence is 13 residues long. The V and J ends lost 5 bases and 0 bases respectively, with 8 bases between them. Germline CDR1 is MNHEY and CDR2 is SMNVEV (reference sequence). The CDR3 DNA reads TGTGCCAGCAGTCGGGAGAGCTCCTACGAGCAGTACTTC. It translates to CASSRESSYEQYF.

The chain joins TRBV6-5 to TRBJ1-1; 12 bases map to TRBD1. Germline V gene lookup returns CDR1 MNHEY and CDR2 SVGAGI. The CDR3 length is 15 residues. J gave up 5 bases and V 7 bases, and 8 bases lay outside the gene matches. CDR3 coding DNA: TGTGCCAGCAACCGGGACAGGGGGCGCAAAACTGAAGCTTTCTTT. This sequence encodes CASNRDRGRKTEAFF.

The rearrangement joins TRBV7-3 to TRBJ2-1; possibly TRBD1 for D (6 bases). Germline loops: CDR1 SGHTA, CDR2 FQGTGA. The ends were cut back, 0 bases at V and 2 bases at J, with 14 bases in the middle. The CDR3 loop spans 17 amino acids. Here the CDR3 DNA reads TGTGCCAGCAGCTTAACCGCAGGGGCGGCAACCTACAATGAGCAGTTCTTC. Encoded protein: CASSLTAGAATYNEQFF. The variable domain in full, completed from reference TRBV7-3 and TRBJ2-1, reads GAGVSQTPSNKVTEKGKYVELRCDPISGHTALYWYRQSLGQGPEFLIYFQGTGAADDSGLPNDRFFAVRPEGSVSTLKIQRTERGDSAVYLCASSLTAGAATYNEQFFGPGTRLTVL.

This chain connects TRBV6-5 to TRBJ2-2; D is undetermined. Germline assignment: CDR1 MNHEY and CDR2 SVGAGI. This CDR3 is 12 amino acids long. Trimming removed 5 bases from V and 6 bases from J, with 7 bases in between. This chain's CDR3 is CASSQNAGELFF. The CDR3 DNA reads as TGTGCCAGCAGTCAAAATGCCGGGGAGCTGTTTTTT.

The chain is built from TRBV4-1 and TRBJ1-3, with 7 nucleotides matching TRBD1. The length of the CDR3 is 16 residues. Per germline, CDR1 MGHRA and CDR2 YSYEKL. V was clipped by 4 bases and J by 2 bases; unmatched bases: 8. The CDR3 spells CASSREGDRAGNTIYF. The CDR3 region has the DNA TGCGCCAGCAGCCGAGAGGGCGACAGGGCTGGAAACACCATATATTTT.

The chain links TRBV5-1 to TRBJ2-6, with unresolved D. Per the germline V gene, CDR1 is SGHRS and CDR2 is YFSETQ. The germline V and J ends were trimmed by 1 base and 0 bases, with 8 bases remaining between them. The CDR3 covers 16 residues. CDR3 bases: TGCGCCAGCAGCTTGTTGATGAGCTCTGGGGCCAACGTCCTGACTTTC. It yields the protein CASSLLMSSGANVLTF.

The V and J genes are TRBV6-5 and TRBJ2-7, with 7 bases that match TRBD1. After removal of 6 bases from V and 5 bases from J, the junction contained 7 bases not matched to a gene. CDR1 MNHEY and CDR2 SVGAGI come from the germline V gene. The CDR3 extends over 13 amino acids. CDR3 residues: CASRIDRVHEQYF. In DNA form, the CDR3 reads TGTGCCAGCAGAATCGACAGGGTCCACGAGCAGTACTTC.

This chain connects TRBV5-5 to TRBJ1-2; 7 bases are shared with TRBD1. After removal of 4 bases from V and 8 bases from J, the junction contained 14 bases not matched to a gene. The CDR3 covers 15 residues. The germline V gene encodes CDR1 SGHKS and CDR2 YYEKEE (reference sequence). CDR3 bases: TGTGCCAGCAGCCCCGGGACAGCCATGGTAGGGGGCTACACCTTC. It translates to CASSPGTAMVGGYTF.

The chain recombines TRBV19 with TRBJ2-7, with 7 bases that match TRBD2. The CDR3 runs to 15 residues. The V gene's germline CDR1 is LNHDA and CDR2 SQIVND (reference sequence). After removal of 2 bases from V and 5 bases from J, the junction contained 9 bases not matched to a gene. CDR3 loop: CASSISGREQDEQYF. CDR3 DNA sequence: TGTGCCAGTAGTATATCGGGGCGGGAGCAAGACGAGCAGTACTTC.

This clone showed up many times. The chain employs TRBV7-9 and TRBJ2-2; 7 bases align to TRBD1. V lost 8 bases and J lost 0; bases outside the gene matches: 0. CDR1 SEHNR and CDR2 FQNEAQ come from the germline V gene (reference sequence). The CDR3 runs 13 residues. The CDR3 loop reads CASDRANTGELFF. The CDR3, as DNA: TGTGCCAGCGACAGGGCGAACACCGGGGAGCTGTTTTTT.

This clone was seen once. This chain connects TRBV5-1 to TRBJ2-2; D gene unclear. The germline V gene has CDR1 SGHRS and CDR2 YFSETQ. Deletions cut 4 bases from V and 1 base from J, with 11 bases between. The CDR3 has 15 residues. For the CDR3, the DNA is TGCGCCAGCAGCCCACAAGCAGGGAACACCGGGGAGCTGTTTTTT. Its translation: CASSPQAGNTGELFF. Full variable domain (missing parts from reference TRBV5-1 and TRBJ2-2): KAGVTQTPRYLIKTRGQQVTLSCSPISGHRSVSWYQQTPGQGLQFLFEYFSETQRNKGNFPGRFSGRQFSNSRSEMNVSTLELGDSALYLCASSPQAGNTGELFFGEGSRLTVL.

This chain joins TRBV7-3 and TRBJ2-2; possibly TRBD1 for D (6 bases). V lost 4 bases and J lost 3, with 12 bases in between. In germline, CDR1 is SGHTA, CDR2 FQGTGA. This CDR3 is 15 amino acids long. In DNA form, the CDR3 reads TGTGCCAGCAGCTCTCACAGGGCCGACACCGGGGAGCTGTTTTTT. It yields the protein CASSSHRADTGELFF.

The table lists this clone with a count of one. The V call is TRBV11-1, the J call TRBJ2-2, with a possible D match to TRBD2 (6 bases). Per the germline V gene, CDR1 is SGHAT and CDR2 is FQDESV (reference sequence). With 5 bases removed from V and 4 bases from J, the gap between germline ends came to 17 bases. There are 16 residues in the CDR3. The CDR3 protein is CASSPDSRGGTGELFF. CDR3 sequence (DNA): TGTGCCAGCAGCCCCGACAGTAGGGGAGGCACCGGGGAGCTGTTTTTT.

The CDR3 DNA is TGTGCCAGCGCCGACAGGTACGGCACCATATATTTT. Translated: CASADRYGTIYF. The chain carries TRBV18 and TRBJ1-3; D perhaps matches TRBD1 (6 bases). CDR1 KGHSH and CDR2 LQKENI come from the germline V gene. The CDR3 consists of 12 residues. V lost 8 bases, J lost 9 bases, and 14 bases lay in between.

This clone was counted a single time. The chain uses TRBV18 and TRBJ2-5; TRBD1 is a possible D gene (6 bases). Per the germline V gene, CDR1 is KGHSH and CDR2 is LQKENI. Trimming pared 1 base from V and 5 bases from J, leaving 17 bases between. The CDR3 runs 16 residues. CDR3 coding DNA: TGTGCCAGCTCACCACGCATAACAGGGTCCGGTGAGACCCAGTACTTC. Protein sequence: CASSPRITGSGETQYF.

The chain is built from TRBV5-6 and TRBJ2-1; a possible D gene is TRBD1 (6 bases). The CDR3 totals 12 residues. The V end lost 4 bases, the J end lost 12 bases, and 14 bases lay between the germline ends. Looked up from germline, CDR1 is SGHDT and CDR2 is YYEEEE. In DNA form, the CDR3 reads TGTGCCAGCAGCAAGCTACAGGGTGTGCAGTTCTTC. It encodes CASSKLQGVQFF.

The gene calls are TRBV6-4 and TRBJ2-7; 8 nucleotides line up with TRBD1. V lost 5 bases to trimming and J lost 3 bases; unmatched junction nucleotides: 12. The CDR3 has 16 residues. Germline V gene lookup returns CDR1 MRHNA and CDR2 SNTAGT. The CDR3 coding sequence is TGTGCCAGCAGTCCGCCGGACAGGGAGGTTTTCTACGAGCAGTACTTC. Encoded protein: CASSPPDREVFYEQYF.

This chain joins TRBV27 and TRBJ2-3; D remains ambiguous. V lost 4 bases and J 0 bases, leaving 14 bases between the germline ends. This CDR3 spans 16 amino acids. Germline V gene data show CDR1 as MNHEY and CDR2 as SMNVEV (reference sequence). The CDR3 region is CASSSPSSPSTDTQYF. The CDR3 region has the DNA TGTGCCAGCAGTTCCCCTTCGTCCCCTAGCACAGATACGCAGTATTTT.

V and J are TRBV28 and TRBJ1-5; TRBD1 matches 9 bases. CDR1 is MDHEN and CDR2 is SYDVKM in the germline V gene. CDR3 size: 19 residues. The junction had 17 bases not matched to a gene; V was cut back by 7 bases and J by 1 base. CDR3 DNA sequence: TGTGCCAGCACGAAACAGGGGGCCCTCACTGGGTTGAGCAATCAGCCCCAGCATTTT. It encodes CASTKQGALTGLSNQPQHF.

V gene TRBV6-6 combines with J gene TRBJ1-1, with 7 bases fitting TRBD1. Looked up from germline, CDR1 is MNHNY and CDR2 is SVGAGI (reference sequence). The CDR3 is 14 residues long. V lost 5 bases and J lost 1; bases outside the gene matches: 4. CDR3 region: CASSPRQGNTEAFF. Here the CDR3 DNA reads TGTGCCAGCAGTCCTCGACAGGGGAACACTGAAGCTTTCTTT.

V gene TRBV6-1 combines with J gene TRBJ2-7; 7 bases map to TRBD2. Losses at the gene ends were 1 base for V and 2 bases for J; bases not matched to a gene: 11. This CDR3 spans 17 amino acids. The germline gives CDR1 MNHNS, CDR2 SASEGT. The CDR3 region has the DNA TGTGCCAGCAGTGAAGAAGGGAGGGGCAGGGTTCCCTACGAGCAGTACTTC. Encoded protein: CASSEEGRGRVPYEQYF.

This sequence joins TRBV5-1 and TRBJ2-7; TRBD1 aligns across 8 bases. Germline trimming cut 4 bases from V and 4 bases from J; bases unmatched to any gene: 4. This CDR3 contains 13 residues. Germline lookup yields CDR1 SGHRS and CDR2 YFSETQ. The CDR3 loop is CASSMDRVYEQYF. CDR3 bases: TGCGCCAGCAGCATGGACAGGGTGTACGAGCAGTACTTC.

The chain's CDR3 is CATSEGTGGNQPQHF. The DNA of the CDR3 is TGTGCCACCAGTGAAGGGACAGGGGGAAATCAGCCCCAGCATTTT. This chain joins TRBV24-1 and TRBJ1-5; 11 bases line up with TRBD1. Germline V gives CDR1 KGHDR, CDR2 SFDVKD. Trimming took 4 bases from V and 4 from J; bases not matched to a gene: 2. The CDR3 loop spans 15 amino acids.

J is TRBJ2-3 and V is TRBV5-4, with TRBD2 matching over 9 bases. With V trimmed by 4 bases and J by 2 bases, 5 bases remained unmatched. The CDR3 contains 15 residues. Germline loops: CDR1 SGHNT, CDR2 YYREEE (reference sequence). The CDR3 nucleotides are TGTGCCAGCAGCAGATCTAGCGGGGTCACAGATACGCAGTATTTT. This gives the protein CASSRSSGVTDTQYF. The complete variable domain, with remaining parts taken from reference TRBV5-4 and TRBJ2-3, reads ETGVTQSPTHLIKTRGQQVTLRCSSQSGHNTVSWYQQALGQGPQFIFQYYREEENGRGNFPPRFSGLQFPNYSSELNVNALELDDSALYLCASSRSSGVTDTQYFGPGTRLTVL.

The chain recombines TRBV11-3 with TRBJ2-7; D not certain. The ends were cut back, 5 bases at V and 3 bases at J, with 5 bases in the middle. Germline-derived CDR1 and CDR2 are SGHNT and YENEEA. The CDR3 contains 11 residues. The CDR3 here is CASSLNYEQYF. CDR3 nucleotide sequence: TGTGCCAGCAGCCTAAACTACGAGCAGTACTTC.

The V call is TRBV5-1, the J call TRBJ2-3; D is unresolved. V dropped 2 bases and J dropped 6 bases, with 4 bases sitting between them. From germline, CDR1 is SGHRS and CDR2 YFSETQ. The length of the CDR3 is 11 residues. CDR3: CASSFMDTQYF. The CDR3 DNA reads as TGCGCCAGCAGCTTTATGGATACGCAGTATTTT.

The chain joins TRBV19 to TRBJ2-7, with D possibly TRBD1 on 6 matching bases. V gave up 4 bases and J gave up 0 bases, with 10 bases separating them. Germline-derived CDR1 and CDR2 are LNHDA and SQIVND (reference sequence). The length of the CDR3 is 14 residues. CDR3: CASSTDRSSYEQYF. CDR3 DNA: TGTGCCAGTAGTACCGACAGGAGCTCCTACGAGCAGTACTTC.

This clone was observed a few times. The V gene is TRBV30, the J gene TRBJ1-6; the D gene is possibly TRBD1 (6 bases). V was pared by 3 bases and J by 0 bases, with 15 bases between. CDR3 size: 17 residues. Germline V gives CDR1 GTSNPN, CDR2 SVGIG (reference sequence). The CDR3 is CAWRGTTGSSYNSPLHF. DNA of the CDR3: TGTGCCTGGAGGGGAACCACAGGGAGCTCCTATAATTCACCCCTCCACTTT. The whole variable domain, filled in from reference TRBV30 and TRBJ1-6, reads SQTIHQWPATLVQPVGSPLSLECTVEGTSNPNLYWYRQAAGRGLQLLFYSVGIGQISSEVPQNLSASRPQDRQFILSSKKLLLSDSGFYLCAWRGTTGSSYNSPLHFGNGTRLTVT.